The 28 T cell receptor beta chains listed next were all sequenced from one sample in a study of T-cell reconstitution after alpha-beta-depleted transplantation in children listed by TCRdb under 2016. Receptors were amplified or captured by PCR. This sample was sequenced with an Illumina HiSeq 2500. TCR library preparation used molecular barcoding, with unique molecular identifiers applied to normalize quantification of the TCRbeta repertoire. TCRdb trimmed public reads at Q25 via fastp, called clones via MiXCR and kept in-frame beta chains. Identical CDR3 proteins give one entry, which carries the most common genes and DNA. This sample gives some 490,000 distinct CDR3 sequences in total; under 15% of them show up just once. The top ten clones comprise around 5.8% of the sample. The sequencing used PBMCs from the stem cell graft donor, collected from the stem cell graft. Every receptor here comes from a human donor who donated a stem cell graft to a child with combined immunodeficiency.

This clonotype was picked up a small number of times. The gene calls are TRBV20-1 and TRBJ2-2; a possible D gene is TRBD1 (5 bases). Germline V lookup: CDR1 DFQATT, CDR2 SNEGSKA (reference sequence). Trimming shortened V by 1 base and J by 0 bases, and 9 bases separated the two germline ends. There are 15 residues in the CDR3. The CDR3 loop reads CSARAGATNTGELFF. In DNA form, the CDR3 reads TGCAGTGCTAGAGCTGGGGCTACGAACACCGGGGAGCTGTTTTTT.

The rearrangement joins TRBV12-3 or TRBV12-4 to TRBJ2-1; weak D call: TRBD2 (5 bases). V lost 4 bases and J 7 bases, leaving 20 bases between the germline ends. This CDR3 is built from 16 residues. The CDR3 coding sequence is TGTGCCAGCAGTTCACCACCCAACCTCGGAGGTAATGAGCAGTTCTTC. Its translation is CASSSPPNLGGNEQFF.

V usage is TRBV7-2 and J usage is TRBJ2-7, with D possibly being TRBD2 (5 bases). The CDR3 spans 14 residues. Germline CDR1 reads SGHTA; CDR2 reads FQGNSA. V shed 5 bases and J shed 4 bases, with 15 bases lying between them. CDR3 DNA: TGTGCCAGCAGCCGCGGGCTGCCCCCTTACGAGCAGTACTTC. Its translation is CASSRGLPPYEQYF.

This clonotype was recorded a few times. The V call is TRBV15, the J call TRBJ2-7; no reliable D call. V dropped 0 bases and J dropped 7 bases, with 16 bases sitting between them. This CDR3 region has 15 residues. Germline assignment: CDR1 LNHNV and CDR2 YYDKDF (reference sequence). This CDR3 reads CATSRDTSGLGEQYF. For the CDR3, the DNA is TGTGCCACCAGCAGAGATACCTCCGGGTTGGGGGAGCAGTACTTC.

Ten or more counts support this clonotype. This sequence joins TRBV20-1 and TRBJ2-3, with unresolved D. Germline assignment: CDR1 DFQATT and CDR2 SNEGSKA (reference sequence). The CDR3 is 16 residues long. The V gene lost 0 bases and the J gene lost 5 bases, with 18 bases spanning the gap. The CDR3 nucleotides read TGCAGTGCTAGAGATGGAGTGCCAAAAGCTGGAGATACGCAGTATTTT. It encodes CSARDGVPKAGDTQYF.

This clonotype was found once. A single base separates this from a much larger clone, so it may be a read error. The chain couples TRBV12-3 or TRBV12-4 to TRBJ2-3; weak D call: TRBD1 (7 bases). The CDR3 is 15 amino acids. The CDR3 spells CASSLAAQGRYTQYF. In DNA, the CDR3 is TGTGCCAGCAGCTTAGCGGCACAGGGGAGATATACGCAGTATTTT.

Worth noting for this clonotype: Relative to the germline gene, one junction end is altered; a read error may explain this. The chain links TRBV20-1 to TRBJ2-1; D might be TRBD1 (5 bases). The CDR3 totals 18 residues. The germline V gene has CDR1 DFQATT and CDR2 SNEGSKA (reference sequence). CDR3 in DNA: TGCTGTGCTAGAGCCTCCGATGGGGCGGACATTTGGGGAAATGAGCAGTTCTTC. As protein: CCARASDGADIWGNEQFF.

Turning to this clonotype: A single base separates this from a much larger clone, so it may be a read error. This chain joins TRBV3-1 and TRBJ2-4; D unclear. The CDR3 has 20 amino acids. V was trimmed by 4 bases and J by 0 bases, leaving 25 bases between them. Germline CDR1 is LGHDT and CDR2 is YNNKEL (reference sequence). As DNA, the CDR3 is TGTGCCAGCAGCCCCCAGATCAAGCGAGGCAGGTCTCTAGCCAAAAACATTCAGTACTTC. Protein product: CASSPQIKRGRSLAKNIQYF.

This clonotype was found a few times. This rearrangement joins TRBV18 to TRBJ2-3; no clear D. The V gene lost 8 bases and the J gene lost 5 bases, with 17 bases spanning the gap. The CDR3 totals 14 residues. Germline loops: CDR1 KGHSH, CDR2 LQKENI. CDR3 region: CASPLAGTGDTQYF. For the CDR3, the DNA is TGTGCCAGCCCATTAGCTGGAACGGGAGATACGCAGTATTTT.

The V gene is TRBV3-1, the J gene TRBJ2-3, with D hard to call. In germline, CDR1 is LGHDT, CDR2 YNNKEL (reference sequence). The V gene lost 0 bases and the J gene lost 0 bases, with 13 bases spanning the gap. CDR3 size: 17 residues. Written as DNA, the CDR3 is TGTGCCAGCAGCCAAGATCACACTTCCCGAAGCACAGATACGCAGTATTTT. It encodes CASSQDHTSRSTDTQYF.

The table lists this clonotype with many counts. V gene TRBV11-2 combines with J gene TRBJ2-1; D gene unclear. Trimming removed 1 base at V and 6 bases at J, with 7 bases between. CDR3 length equals 13 residues. Germline values: CDR1 SGHAT, CDR2 FQNNGV. CDR3: CASSLGEPNEQFF. As DNA, the CDR3 is TGTGCCAGCAGCTTAGGTGAGCCCAATGAGCAGTTCTTC.

The genes are TRBV20-1 and TRBJ2-5, with TRBD2 identical over 14 bases. The ends lost 6 bases at V and 0 bases at J; junction bases unmatched: 6. CDR1 and CDR2 (germline): DFQATT, SNEGSKA (reference sequence). There are 16 residues in the CDR3. CDR3 residues: CSAKGLAGGDQETQYF. The CDR3 DNA reads as TGCAGTGCCAAAGGACTAGCGGGAGGAGACCAAGAGACCCAGTACTTC.

The V call is TRBV4-3, the J call TRBJ2-1, with TRBD1 identical over 7 bases. V trimming: 3 bases; J trimming: 6 bases; junction bases outside the gene matches: 8. This CDR3 spans 15 amino acids. CDR1 is LGHNA and CDR2 is YSLEER in the germline V gene. DNA of the CDR3: TGCGCCAGCAGCCAGTCCAGGACAGGCATCAATGAGCAGTTCTTC. It yields the protein CASSQSRTGINEQFF.

Only a few counts were recorded for this clonotype. The chain is built from TRBV6-1 and TRBJ2-7; 11 bases agree with TRBD1. The CDR3 totals 16 residues. Germline assignment: CDR1 MNHNS and CDR2 SASEGT. The J segment lost 5 bases and the V segment lost 8 bases, leaving 14 bases of the junction unmatched. The CDR3 sequence: CASAPRLGTGGHEQYF. As DNA, the CDR3 is TGTGCCAGCGCCCCGAGGCTCGGGACAGGGGGACACGAGCAGTACTTC.

V is TRBV6-5 and J is TRBJ2-5; 9 bases fit TRBD2. CDR3 length: 15 amino acids. V lost 0 bases to trimming and J lost 4 bases; unmatched junction nucleotides: 3. Per the germline V gene, CDR1 is MNHEY and CDR2 is SVGAGI. CDR3 in DNA: TGTGCCAGCAGTTACTCGACGGGACTAGCAGAGACCCAGTACTTC. Translating gives CASSYSTGLAETQYF.

This clonotype occurred many times. The chain couples TRBV20-1 to TRBJ2-1; D not resolved. V lost 6 bases and J 7 bases, leaving 7 bases between the germline ends. Germline V gene sequence: CDR1 DFQATT, CDR2 SNEGSKA (reference sequence). The CDR3 loop spans 10 amino acids. CDR3 protein: CSASRNEQFF. The CDR3 nucleotides are TGCAGTGCCAGCCGAAATGAGCAGTTCTTC.

V usage is TRBV9 and J usage is TRBJ2-7, with 9 bases matching TRBD1. The CDR3 is 16 residues long. The V segment lost 3 bases and the J segment 5 bases; nucleotides outside the gene matches: 12. The germline gives CDR1 SGDLS, CDR2 YYNGEE. The CDR3 nucleotides read TGTGCCAGCAGCGCCTGGTCGGGGACAGGGTCCGACGAGCAGTACTTC. Translated: CASSAWSGTGSDEQYF.

The chain carries TRBV6-2 or TRBV6-3 and TRBJ2-7; 8 nucleotides agree with TRBD2. The CDR3 totals 14 residues. With 0 bases clipped from V and 7 bases from J, the junction kept 5 bases outside the gene matches. Germline lookup yields CDR1 MNHEY and CDR2 SVGEGT. CDR3 nucleotides: TGTGCCAGCAGTTACTCGGGACTAGTAGATGAGCAGTACTTC. Protein sequence: CASSYSGLVDEQYF.

This clonotype has just a few counts. This chain uses TRBV20-1 with TRBJ2-3; 8 bases map to TRBD2. Trimming removed 6 bases from V and 0 bases from J; junction bases left unmatched: 14. The CDR3 extends over 17 amino acids. The germline V gene encodes CDR1 DFQATT and CDR2 SNEGSKA (reference sequence). The CDR3 protein is CSAILADKSPSTDTQYF. In DNA form, the CDR3 reads TGCAGTGCCATACTAGCGGACAAATCCCCTAGCACAGATACGCAGTATTTT.

This clonotype was recorded a few times. The V call is TRBV7-3, the J call TRBJ2-1; weak D call: TRBD1 (5 bases). This CDR3 contains 19 residues. The germline V gene has CDR1 SGHTA and CDR2 FQGTGA. Trimming shortened V by 2 bases and J by 2 bases, and 22 bases separated the two germline ends. CDR3 bases: TGTGCCAGCAGCTTACCTACAGGAGTAGGTGTTGTCCCCTACAATGAGCAGTTCTTC. Its protein product is CASSLPTGVGVVPYNEQFF.

This clonotype was picked up many times. The chain links TRBV12-3 or TRBV12-4 to TRBJ2-3; no clear D. The CDR3 runs 12 residues. Deletions cut 5 bases from V and 4 bases from J, with 7 bases between. CDR3 in DNA: TGTGCCAGCAGTCGCCCCGCAGATACGCAGTATTTT. Translation gives CASSRPADTQYF.

The rearrangement uses TRBV3-1 and TRBJ2-5; perhaps TRBD1 as D (5 bases). The germline CDR1 and CDR2 sequences are LGHDT and YNNKEL (reference sequence). The CDR3 runs to 16 residues. V was clipped by 0 bases and J by 2 bases, with 13 bases between them. The CDR3 nucleotides are TGTGCCAGCAGCCAAGAGGGGCCGGTGCGTCAAGAGACCCAGTACTTC. This sequence encodes CASSQEGPVRQETQYF.

The gene calls are TRBV15 and TRBJ2-3; 12 bases agree with TRBD2. This CDR3 has 17 amino acids. J lost 0 bases, V lost 2 bases, and 3 bases had no gene match. The germline gives CDR1 LNHNV, CDR2 YYDKDF (reference sequence). The CDR3 DNA follows: TGTGCCACCAGCAGAAGAACTAGCGGGAGGAGCACAGATACGCAGTATTTT. As protein: CATSRRTSGRSTDTQYF.

This clonotype was observed many times. The CDR3 sequence: CASSQPGDAYGYTF. CDR3 sequence (DNA): TGTGCCAGCAGCCAGCCGGGCGACGCCTATGGCTACACCTTC. The chain employs TRBV7-9 and TRBJ1-2; unclear D gene. Trimming cost V 5 bases and J 4 bases, with 14 bases left between them. In germline, CDR1 is SEHNR, CDR2 FQNEAQ (reference sequence). The CDR3 has 14 amino acids.

This clonotype was counted ten times or more. The chain joins TRBV20-1 to TRBJ2-1, with 9 bases matching TRBD2. The V and J ends lost 0 bases and 4 bases, in that order; junction bases with no gene match: 7. Germline loops: CDR1 DFQATT, CDR2 SNEGSKA (reference sequence). This CDR3 is built from 16 residues. CDR3 coding DNA: TGCAGTGCTAGAGATTTGGCGGGAGGGTTTTACAATGAGCAGTTCTTC. Its translation: CSARDLAGGFYNEQFF.

The CDR3 coding sequence is TGTGCCAGCAGCACCGGGACTAGCGGCACCTACGAGCAGTACTTC. It codes for CASSTGTSGTYEQYF. The chain links TRBV11-1 to TRBJ2-7; 11 bases agree with TRBD2. Per the germline V gene, CDR1 is SGHAT and CDR2 is FQDESV (reference sequence). There are 15 residues in the CDR3. With 5 bases clipped from V and 2 bases from J, the junction kept 5 bases outside the gene matches.

The gene calls are TRBV12-3 or TRBV12-4 and TRBJ2-1; 10 bases are a match to TRBD1. CDR3 length: 15 residues. V was clipped by 5 bases and J by 7 bases; unmatched bases: 8. The CDR3 sequence is CASSPRRQGANEQFF. The DNA for the CDR3 is TGTGCCAGCAGTCCCAGGAGACAGGGGGCGAATGAGCAGTTCTTC.

This clonotype was picked up a small number of times. This rearrangement joins TRBV7-2 to TRBJ1-5; 9 bases map to TRBD1. The length of the CDR3 is 14 residues. CDR1 is SGHTA and CDR2 is FQGNSA in the germline V gene. The V gene end was trimmed by 5 bases and the J gene end by 7 bases; junction bases not matched to a gene: 6. CDR3 residues: CASSPDRGEQPQHF. The CDR3 DNA reads as TGTGCCAGCAGCCCGGACAGGGGAGAGCAGCCCCAGCATTTT. Together with reference TRBV7-2 and TRBJ1-5, the CDR3 gives the full variable domain: GAGVSQSPSNKVTEKGKDVELRCDPISGHTALYWYRQSLGQGLEFLIYFQGNSAPDKSGLPSDRFSAERTGGSVSTLTIQRTQQEDSAVYLCASSPDRGEQPQHFGDGTRLSIL.